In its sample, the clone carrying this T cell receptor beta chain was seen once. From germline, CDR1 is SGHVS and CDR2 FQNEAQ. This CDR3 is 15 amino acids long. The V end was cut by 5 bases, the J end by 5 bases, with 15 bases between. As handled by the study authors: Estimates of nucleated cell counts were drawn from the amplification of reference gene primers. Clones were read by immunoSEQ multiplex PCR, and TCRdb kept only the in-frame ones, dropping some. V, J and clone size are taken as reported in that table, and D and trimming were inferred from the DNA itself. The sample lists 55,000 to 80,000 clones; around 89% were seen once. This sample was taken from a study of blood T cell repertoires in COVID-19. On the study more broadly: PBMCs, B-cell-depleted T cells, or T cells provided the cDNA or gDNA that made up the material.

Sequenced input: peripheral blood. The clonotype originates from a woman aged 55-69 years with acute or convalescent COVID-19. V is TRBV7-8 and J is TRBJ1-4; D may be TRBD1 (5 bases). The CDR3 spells CASSPAGLLNEKLFF. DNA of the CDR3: TGTGCCAGCAGCCCCGCGGGACTGTTAAATGAAAAACTGTTTTTT.